These 30 T cell receptor beta chains were all obtained from the same sample, sequenced in a study of blood T cell repertoires in COVID-19. TCRdb keeps only in-frame clones here, not all; method: immunoSEQ multiplex PCR. Of approximately 300,000 clones in the sample, around four fifths were seen once. Material for sequencing was peripheral blood. These receptors originate from a woman between 45 and 65 years old with active or convalescent COVID-19.

V is TRBV2 and J is TRBJ2-5; TRBD1 might be the D (6 bases). Germline-derived CDR1 and CDR2 are SNHLY and FYNNEI. There are 13 residues in the CDR3. Trimming left V 4 bases short and J 2 bases short, with 8 bases between. The CDR3 protein is CASSGQVQETQYF. Here the CDR3 DNA reads TGTGCCAGCAGTGGACAGGTTCAAGAGACCCAGTACTTC.

The chain couples TRBV20-1 to TRBJ2-7, with a possible D match to TRBD2 (5 bases). Trimming removed 3 bases from V and 3 bases from J, with 12 bases in between. CDR3 length: 13 residues. Germline V gene data show CDR1 as DFQATT and CDR2 as SNEGSKA (reference sequence). CDR3 amino acids: CSASVLASYEQYF. Here the CDR3 DNA reads TGCAGTGCTAGTGTTTTAGCGAGCTACGAGCAGTACTTC.

V and J are TRBV4-1 and TRBJ1-2; 10 bases agree with TRBD1. V was pared by 4 bases and J by 6 bases, with 8 bases of the junction left unmatched. The germline V gene has CDR1 MGHRA and CDR2 YSYEKL. This CDR3 has 15 residues. CDR3 in DNA: TGCGCCAGCAGCCTCCGGGACAGGGGAGGAGATGGCTACACCTTC. It yields the protein CASSLRDRGGDGYTF.

This chain links TRBV13 with TRBJ1-3; D may be TRBD1 (5 bases). Germline lookup yields CDR1 PRHDT and CDR2 FYEKMQ (reference sequence). The CDR3 contains 13 residues. Trimming shortened V by 5 bases and J by 4 bases, and 9 bases separated the two germline ends. The CDR3 loop is CASSGRTGNTIYF. In nucleotides, the CDR3 is TGTGCCAGCAGCGGACGGACAGGAAACACCATATATTTT.

This chain uses TRBV30 with TRBJ1-4, with TRBD1 matching 7 bases. There are 15 residues in the CDR3. The V gene's germline CDR1 is GTSNPN and CDR2 SVGIG (reference sequence). Losses at the gene ends were 0 bases for V and 7 bases for J; bases not matched to a gene: 8. The CDR3 DNA is TGTGCCTGGAGTGTGCAGACAGGGTGGGCTGAAAAACTGTTTTTT. Its translation: CAWSVQTGWAEKLFF.

The chain has TRBV7-8 and TRBJ2-5; weak D call: TRBD1 (5 bases). Germline V gives CDR1 SGHVS, CDR2 FQNEAQ. The CDR3 sequence is 14 residues long. Trimming pared 2 bases from V and 5 bases from J, leaving 12 bases between. The CDR3: CASSLIQGWETQYF. The CDR3 DNA reads TGTGCCAGCAGCTTAATTCAGGGTTGGGAGACCCAGTACTTC.

The chain combines TRBV10-3 with TRBJ2-1, with 11 bases that match TRBD2. CDR3 length equals 15 residues. V shed 0 bases and J 9 bases; nucleotides not matched to a gene: 4. Germline V gives CDR1 ENHRY, CDR2 SYGVKD. The CDR3 DNA reads TGTGCCATCAGTGAGTCTAGCGGGAGGGCCGCTGAGCAGTTCTTC. Its protein is CAISESSGRAAEQFF.

A single count supports this clone. The chain recombines TRBV7-9 with TRBJ1-1; D might be TRBD1 (6 bases). V gave up 5 bases and J gave up 5 bases, with 18 bases separating them. Germline CDR1 is SEHNR and CDR2 is FQNEAQ (reference sequence). This CDR3 contains 15 residues. The CDR3 here is CASSPYTGWRTEAFF. DNA for the CDR3: TGTGCCAGCAGCCCATACACAGGGTGGAGAACTGAAGCTTTCTTT.

The chain is built from TRBV3-1 (or the pseudogene TRBV3-2) and TRBJ2-3, with D perhaps TRBD1 (5 bases). The CDR3 totals 15 residues. With 1 base removed from V and 2 bases from J, the gap between germline ends came to 10 bases. CDR1 and CDR2 from the germline V gene are LGHDT and YNNKEL (reference sequence). CDR3 sequence (DNA): TGTGCCAGCAGCCAAGGGGGCGGAATCACAGATACGCAGTATTTT. This translates into CASSQGGGITDTQYF.

The chain recombines TRBV5-4 with TRBJ2-5; D unclear. The germline CDR1 and CDR2 sequences are SGHNT and YYREEE (reference sequence). The CDR3 is made up of 13 amino acids. V dropped 0 bases and J dropped 1 base, with 4 bases sitting between them. For the CDR3, the DNA is TGTGCCAGCAGCTTGGGCAGCCAAGAGACCCAGTACTTC. This encodes CASSLGSQETQYF.

V is TRBV20-1 and J is TRBJ2-7; D is undetermined. The CDR3 has 11 amino acids. Between the trimmed V and J ends, which lost 3 bases and 5 bases, there was a span of 8 bases. Germline assignment: CDR1 DFQATT and CDR2 SNEGSKA (reference sequence). Written as DNA, the CDR3 is TGCAGTGCTAGTGACGCGAACGAGCAGTACTTC. Residues: CSASDANEQYF.

The CDR3 loop is CASSFLGTSGRETQYF. Written as DNA, the CDR3 is TGTGCCAGCAGCTTCCTTGGGACTAGCGGTCGGGAGACCCAGTACTTC. This rearrangement joins TRBV7-8 to TRBJ2-5; the match to TRBD2 covers 11 bases. V gave up 3 bases and J gave up 5 bases; unmatched junction bases: 8. The CDR3 has 16 residues. Germline V gene lookup returns CDR1 SGHVS and CDR2 FQNEAQ.

The genes are TRBV9 and TRBJ1-2; 7 bases are a match to TRBD1. The germline gives CDR1 SGDLS, CDR2 YYNGEE. The CDR3 is made up of 15 amino acids. V was pared by 3 bases and J by 4 bases, with 9 bases of the junction left unmatched. This chain's CDR3 is CASSGQGPVSYGYTF. The DNA of the CDR3 is TGTGCCAGCAGCGGACAGGGACCAGTTTCCTATGGCTACACCTTC.

V and J are TRBV19 and TRBJ1-3; a possible D gene is TRBD1 (5 bases). Germline-derived CDR1 and CDR2 are LNHDA and SQIVND (reference sequence). The V end lost 8 bases, the J end lost 0 bases, and 17 bases lay between the germline ends. This CDR3 spans 16 amino acids. As DNA, the CDR3 is TGTGCCAGTGCCCCTCAGGGTGTCCGCTCTGGAAACACCATATATTTT. Translated, it gives CASAPQGVRSGNTIYF.

CDR3 nucleotide sequence: TGTGCCAGCACCAAAACAGGGGAGGCCTACGAGCAGTACTTC. This translates into CASTKTGEAYEQYF. This chain connects TRBV6-5 to TRBJ2-7, with D maybe TRBD1 (7 bases). Trimming took off 7 bases at V and 2 bases at J, with 15 bases between the two ends. Germline CDR1 reads MNHEY; CDR2 reads SVGAGI. The CDR3 has 14 amino acids.

The chain is built from TRBV20-1 and TRBJ2-7; 7 nucleotides align to TRBD1. J gave up 5 bases and V 3 bases, and 4 bases lay outside the gene matches. Germline V CDR1 and CDR2: DFQATT, SNEGSKA (reference sequence). The CDR3 sequence is 12 residues long. Here the CDR3 reads CSASRQGDEQYF. The DNA for the CDR3 is TGCAGTGCTAGTCGGCAGGGGGACGAGCAGTACTTC.

This clone was recorded at least ten times. The chain recombines TRBV12-3 or TRBV12-4 with TRBJ1-1; D unresolved. CDR3 size: 13 residues. With 5 bases removed from V and 0 bases from J, the gap between germline ends came to 7 bases. The CDR3 nucleotides read TGTGCCAGCAGTGGGAGTTTGAACACTGAAGCTTTCTTT. Encoded protein: CASSGSLNTEAFF.

The chain uses TRBV19 and TRBJ2-7; 10 nucleotides agree with TRBD1. Germline V lookup: CDR1 LNHDA, CDR2 SQIVND (reference sequence). CDR3 length: 17 amino acids. Trimming removed 3 bases from V and 1 base from J; junction bases left unmatched: 9. CDR3 amino acids: CASSMETGGAYSYEQYF. The CDR3 coding sequence is TGTGCCAGTAGTATGGAGACAGGGGGCGCGTATTCCTACGAGCAGTACTTC.

The chain combines TRBV7-9 with TRBJ1-1, with 11 bases fitting TRBD1. The V gene's germline CDR1 is SEHNR and CDR2 FQNEAQ (reference sequence). There are 15 residues in the CDR3. V lost 4 bases and J lost 4; bases outside the gene matches: 5. Here the CDR3 DNA reads TGTGCCAGCAGCTATTACGGGACAGGGGGCACTGAAGCTTTCTTT. Amino acids: CASSYYGTGGTEAFF. The entire variable domain, with the rest obtained from reference TRBV7-9 and TRBJ1-1, is as follows: DTGVSQNPRHKITKRGQNVTFRCDPISEHNRLYWYRQTLGQGPEFLTYFQNEAQLEKSRLLSDRFSAERPKGSFSTLEIQRTEQGDSAMYLCASSYYGTGGTEAFFGQGTRLTVV.

Concerning this clone: Different DNA sequences within this sample yield the same CDR3. This chain uses TRBV11-1 with TRBJ2-7; maybe TRBD1 (6 bases). The CDR3 loop spans 14 amino acids. V was trimmed by 5 bases and J by 0 bases, leaving 11 bases between them. Germline V CDR1 and CDR2: SGHAT, FQDESV (reference sequence). DNA for the CDR3: TGTGCCAGCAGCCGCTCGGACAGCTCCTACGAGCAGTACTTC. This translates into CASSRSDSSYEQYF. Variable domain in full (rest from reference TRBV11-1 and TRBJ2-7): EAEVAQSPRYKITEKSQAVAFWCDPISGHATLYWYRQILGQGPELLVQFQDESVVDDSQLPKDRFSAERLKGVDSTLKIQPAELGDSAMYLCASSRSDSSYEQYFGPGTRLTVT.

CDR3 sequence: CASRPGQVAPNSPLHF. The CDR3 DNA reads TGTGCCAGCAGACCTGGACAGGTGGCGCCAAATTCACCCCTCCACTTT. The rearrangement links TRBV27 to TRBJ1-6; 7 nucleotides line up with TRBD1. CDR1 MNHEY and CDR2 SMNVEV come from the germline V gene (reference sequence). The CDR3 spans 16 residues. The ends lost 6 bases at V and 7 bases at J; junction bases unmatched: 12.

This clone was counted once. The chain recombines TRBV7-9 with TRBJ2-1; 13 nucleotides line up with TRBD2. V trimming: 1 base; J trimming: 7 bases; junction bases outside the gene matches: 4. The CDR3 totals 16 residues. Germline V gene data show CDR1 as SEHNR and CDR2 as FQNEAQ (reference sequence). The CDR3 loop is CASSLVRLAGGNEQFF. For the CDR3, the DNA is TGTGCCAGCAGCTTAGTACGACTAGCGGGGGGTAATGAGCAGTTCTTC.

J is TRBJ2-7 and V is TRBV28; no firm D call. The CDR3 consists of 16 residues. Germline V CDR1 and CDR2: MDHEN, SYDVKM. Trimming took off 6 bases at V and 5 bases at J, with 23 bases between the two ends. CDR3 in amino acids: CASSRQMHRPPNEQYF. In DNA form, the CDR3 reads TGTGCCAGCAGCCGACAAATGCACCGTCCGCCCAACGAGCAGTACTTC. Together with reference TRBV28 and TRBJ2-7, the CDR3 gives the full variable domain: DVKVTQSSRYLVKRTGEKVFLECVQDMDHENMFWYRQDPGLGLRLIYFSYDVKMKEKGDIPEGYSVSREKKERFSLILESASTNQTSMYLCASSRQMHRPPNEQYFGPGTRLTVT.

The chain is built from TRBV12-3 or TRBV12-4 and TRBJ2-7; D possibly corresponds to TRBD2 (5 bases). The CDR3 extends over 11 amino acids. With 6 bases removed from V and 8 bases from J, the gap between germline ends came to 11 bases. Here the CDR3 reads CASSVEEKQYF. CDR3 coding DNA: TGTGCCAGCAGCGTGGAGGAGAAGCAGTACTTC.

The chain recombines TRBV12-3 or TRBV12-4 with TRBJ1-1, with unresolved D. The CDR3 contains 13 residues. Trimming shortened V by 1 base and J by 6 bases, and 9 bases separated the two germline ends. In DNA, the CDR3 is TGTGCCAGCAGTTTAGAAACGGGGTCTGAAGCTTTCTTT. It codes for CASSLETGSEAFF.

The genes are TRBV2 and TRBJ2-2; 13 nucleotides align to TRBD2. CDR3 length: 15 residues. J gave up 6 bases and V 5 bases, and 3 bases lay outside the gene matches. The V gene's germline CDR1 is SNHLY and CDR2 FYNNEI. The CDR3 sequence: CASSILAGGAGELFF. Written as DNA, the CDR3 is TGTGCCAGCAGTATACTAGCGGGAGGGGCCGGGGAGCTGTTTTTT.

The rearrangement uses TRBV18 and TRBJ1-4, with TRBD1 matching 11 bases. Looked up from germline, CDR1 is KGHSH and CDR2 is LQKENI. The junction had 1 base not matched to a gene; V was cut back by 3 bases and J by 4 bases. This CDR3 has 15 residues. CDR3 protein: CASSPGQGGNEKLFF. CDR3 nucleotide sequence: TGTGCCAGCTCACCGGGACAGGGGGGTAATGAAAAACTGTTTTTT.

The gene calls are TRBV20-1 and TRBJ2-7; 7 bases agree with TRBD2. This CDR3 comprises 15 residues. J lost 0 bases, V lost 3 bases, and 8 bases had no gene match. Germline V gene sequence: CDR1 DFQATT, CDR2 SNEGSKA (reference sequence). The CDR3 here is CSASPERGSSYEQYF. DNA of the CDR3: TGCAGTGCTAGTCCCGAGCGGGGAAGCTCCTACGAGCAGTACTTC.

The chain is built from TRBV6-6 and TRBJ2-3; a weak D match, TRBD2 (6 bases). The germline V gene encodes CDR1 MNHNY and CDR2 SVGAGI (reference sequence). This CDR3 is 13 amino acids long. The germline V and J ends were trimmed by 4 bases and 1 base, with 6 bases remaining between them. The CDR3 spells CASSWRGTDTQYF. CDR3 nucleotide sequence: TGTGCCAGCAGTTGGAGGGGCACAGATACGCAGTATTTT.

The rearrangement links TRBV27 to TRBJ1-1; maybe TRBD1 (6 bases). V dropped 5 bases and J dropped 0 bases, with 13 bases sitting between them. CDR1 is MNHEY and CDR2 is SMNVEV in the germline V gene (reference sequence). The CDR3 sequence is 15 residues long. CDR3 nucleotide sequence: TGTGCCAGCAGTCCCGATGGACAGATGAACACTGAAGCTTTCTTT. Protein sequence: CASSPDGQMNTEAFF.